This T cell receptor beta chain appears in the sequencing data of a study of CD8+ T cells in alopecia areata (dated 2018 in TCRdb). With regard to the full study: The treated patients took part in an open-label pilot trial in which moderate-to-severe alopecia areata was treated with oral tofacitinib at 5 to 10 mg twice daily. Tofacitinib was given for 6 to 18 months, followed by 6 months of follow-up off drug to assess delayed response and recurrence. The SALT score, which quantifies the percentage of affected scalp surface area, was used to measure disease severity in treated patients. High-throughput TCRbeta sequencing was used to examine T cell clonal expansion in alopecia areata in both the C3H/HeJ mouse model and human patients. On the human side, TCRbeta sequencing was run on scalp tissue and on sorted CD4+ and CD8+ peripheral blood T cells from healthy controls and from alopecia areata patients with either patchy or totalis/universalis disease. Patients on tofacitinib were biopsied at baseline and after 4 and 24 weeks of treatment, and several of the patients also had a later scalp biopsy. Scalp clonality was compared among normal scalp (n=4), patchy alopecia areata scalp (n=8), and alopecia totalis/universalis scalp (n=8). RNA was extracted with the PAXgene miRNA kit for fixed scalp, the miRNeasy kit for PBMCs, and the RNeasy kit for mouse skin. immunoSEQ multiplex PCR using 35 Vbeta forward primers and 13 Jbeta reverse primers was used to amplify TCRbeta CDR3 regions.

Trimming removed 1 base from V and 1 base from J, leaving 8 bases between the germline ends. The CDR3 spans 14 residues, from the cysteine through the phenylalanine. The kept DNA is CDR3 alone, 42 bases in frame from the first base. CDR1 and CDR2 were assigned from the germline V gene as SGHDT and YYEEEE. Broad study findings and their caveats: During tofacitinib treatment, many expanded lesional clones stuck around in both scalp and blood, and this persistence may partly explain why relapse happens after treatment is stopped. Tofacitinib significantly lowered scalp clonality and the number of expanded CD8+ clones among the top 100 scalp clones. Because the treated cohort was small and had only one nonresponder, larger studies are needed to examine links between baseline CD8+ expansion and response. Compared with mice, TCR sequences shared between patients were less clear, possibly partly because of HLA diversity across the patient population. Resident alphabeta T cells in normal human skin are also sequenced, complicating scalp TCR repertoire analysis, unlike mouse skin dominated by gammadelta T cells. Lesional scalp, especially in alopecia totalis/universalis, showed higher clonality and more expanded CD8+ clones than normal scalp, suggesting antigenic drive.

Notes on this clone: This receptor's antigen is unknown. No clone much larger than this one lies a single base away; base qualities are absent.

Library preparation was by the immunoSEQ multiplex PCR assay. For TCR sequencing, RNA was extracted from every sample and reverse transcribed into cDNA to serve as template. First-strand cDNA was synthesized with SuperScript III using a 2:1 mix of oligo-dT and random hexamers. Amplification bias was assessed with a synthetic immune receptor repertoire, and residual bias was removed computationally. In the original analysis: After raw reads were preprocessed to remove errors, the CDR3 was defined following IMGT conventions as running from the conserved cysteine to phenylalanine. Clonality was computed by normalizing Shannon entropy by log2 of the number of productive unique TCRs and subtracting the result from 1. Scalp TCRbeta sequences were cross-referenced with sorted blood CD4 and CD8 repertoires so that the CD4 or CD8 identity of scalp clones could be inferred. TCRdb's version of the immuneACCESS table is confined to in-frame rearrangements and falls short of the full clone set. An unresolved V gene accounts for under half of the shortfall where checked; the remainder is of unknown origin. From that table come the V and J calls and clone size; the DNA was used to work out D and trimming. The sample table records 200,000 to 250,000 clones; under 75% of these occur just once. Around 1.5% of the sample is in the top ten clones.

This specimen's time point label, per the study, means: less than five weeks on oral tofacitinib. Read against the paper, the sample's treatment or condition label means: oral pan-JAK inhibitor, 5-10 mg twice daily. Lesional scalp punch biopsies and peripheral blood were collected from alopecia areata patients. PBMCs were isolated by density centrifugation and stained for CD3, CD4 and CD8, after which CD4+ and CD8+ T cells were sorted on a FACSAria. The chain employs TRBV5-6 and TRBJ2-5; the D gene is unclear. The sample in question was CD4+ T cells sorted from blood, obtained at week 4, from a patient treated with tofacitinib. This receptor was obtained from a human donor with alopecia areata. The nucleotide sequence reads TGTGCCAGCAGCTTGAGGCAGATCCAAGAGACCCAGTACTTC. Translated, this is CASSLRQIQETQYF.